This TCR beta chain was identified during a study of blood T cell repertoires in COVID-19. About the study: The origin of the acute and convalescent COVID-19 samples was the United States, Italy and Spain. The analysed material was cDNA or gDNA that came from T cells, B-cell-depleted T cells, or PBMCs.

CDR3 length: 12 residues. Germline-derived CDR1 and CDR2 are SGHTS and YDEGEE. V trimming: 3 bases; J trimming: 7 bases; junction bases outside the gene matches: 2. Authors' data handling: By means of reference gene primer amplification, nucleated cell counts were estimated. Profiled with immunoSEQ multiplex PCR; TCRdb holds only in-frame clones, not every one. The V and J calls and clone size are taken from that table; D and trimming were inferred from the DNA. The repertoire holds a few hundred thousand clones, with roughly 86% as singletons. This clone showed up just once. The genes are TRBV5-8 and TRBJ1-2; 8 bases are shared with TRBD1. The sequenced material came from peripheral blood. The sequence was collected from a woman aged 70 to 79 with active or convalescent COVID-19. The CDR3 here is CASSWTGSGYTF. CDR3 DNA sequence: TGTGCCAGCAGCTGGACAGGGAGTGGCTACACCTTC. Full variable domain (rest looked up from reference TRBV5-8 and TRBJ1-2): EAGVTQSPTHLIKTRGQQATLRCSPISGHTSVYWYQQALGLGLQFLLWYDEGEERNRGNFPPRFSGRQFPNYSSELNVNALELEDSALYLCASSWTGSGYTFGSGTRLTVV.